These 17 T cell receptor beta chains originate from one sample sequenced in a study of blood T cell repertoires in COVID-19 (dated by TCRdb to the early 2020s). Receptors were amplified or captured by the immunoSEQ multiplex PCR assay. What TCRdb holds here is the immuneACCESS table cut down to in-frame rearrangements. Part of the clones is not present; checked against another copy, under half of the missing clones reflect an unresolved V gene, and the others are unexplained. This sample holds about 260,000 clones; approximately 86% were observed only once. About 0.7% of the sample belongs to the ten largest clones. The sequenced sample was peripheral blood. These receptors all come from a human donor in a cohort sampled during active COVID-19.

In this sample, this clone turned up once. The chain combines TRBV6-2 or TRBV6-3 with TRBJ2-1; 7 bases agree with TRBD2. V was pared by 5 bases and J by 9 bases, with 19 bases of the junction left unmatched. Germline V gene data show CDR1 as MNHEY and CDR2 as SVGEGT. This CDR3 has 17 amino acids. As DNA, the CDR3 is TGTGCCAGCAGTGCGCCTAGCGGAGGTTCCCCGTGGGGTGAGCAGTTCTTC. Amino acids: CASSAPSGGSPWGEQFF.

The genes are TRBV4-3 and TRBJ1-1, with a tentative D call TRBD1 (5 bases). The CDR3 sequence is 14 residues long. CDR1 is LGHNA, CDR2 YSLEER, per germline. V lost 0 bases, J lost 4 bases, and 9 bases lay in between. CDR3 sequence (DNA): TGCGCCAGCAGCCAAGATACCAGGGTCACTGAAGCTTTCTTT. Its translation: CASSQDTRVTEAFF.

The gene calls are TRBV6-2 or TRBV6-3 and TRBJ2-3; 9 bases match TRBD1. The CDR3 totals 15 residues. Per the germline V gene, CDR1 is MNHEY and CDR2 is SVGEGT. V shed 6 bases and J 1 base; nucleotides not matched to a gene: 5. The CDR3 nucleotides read TGTGCCAGCAGCAGGACAGGGGAGGGCACAGATACGCAGTATTTT. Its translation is CASSRTGEGTDTQYF.

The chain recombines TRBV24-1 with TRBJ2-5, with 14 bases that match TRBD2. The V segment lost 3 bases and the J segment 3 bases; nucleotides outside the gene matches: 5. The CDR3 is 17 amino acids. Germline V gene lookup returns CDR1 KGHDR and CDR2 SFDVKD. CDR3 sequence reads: CATSDRGLAGAEETQYF. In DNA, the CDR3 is TGTGCCACCAGTGATCGGGGACTAGCGGGAGCTGAAGAGACCCAGTACTTC.

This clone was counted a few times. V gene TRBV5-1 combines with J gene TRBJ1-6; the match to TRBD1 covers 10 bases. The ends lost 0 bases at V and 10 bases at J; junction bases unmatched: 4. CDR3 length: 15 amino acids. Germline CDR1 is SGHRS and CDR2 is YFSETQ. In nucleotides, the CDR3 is TGCGCCAGCAGCTTGGAGGGACAGGGGAACTCACCCCTCCACTTT. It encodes CASSLEGQGNSPLHF.

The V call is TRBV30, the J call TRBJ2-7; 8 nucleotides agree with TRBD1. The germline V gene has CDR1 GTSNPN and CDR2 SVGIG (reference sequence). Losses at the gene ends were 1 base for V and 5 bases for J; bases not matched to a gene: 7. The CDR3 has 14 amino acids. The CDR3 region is CAWSGGDRHNEQYF. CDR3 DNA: TGTGCCTGGAGTGGAGGGGACAGGCACAACGAGCAGTACTTC.

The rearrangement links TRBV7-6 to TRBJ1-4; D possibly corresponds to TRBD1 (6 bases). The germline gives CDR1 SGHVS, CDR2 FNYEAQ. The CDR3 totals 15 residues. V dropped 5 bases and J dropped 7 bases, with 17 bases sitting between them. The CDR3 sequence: CASSSYRDNREKLFF. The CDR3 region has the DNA TGTGCCAGCAGCAGTTACCGGGACAATCGTGAAAAACTGTTTTTT.

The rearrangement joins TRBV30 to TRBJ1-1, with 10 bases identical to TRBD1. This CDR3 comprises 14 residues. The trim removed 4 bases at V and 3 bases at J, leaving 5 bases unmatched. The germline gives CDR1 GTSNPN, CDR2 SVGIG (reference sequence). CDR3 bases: TGTGCCTGGACTAGGGACAGGGGCTACACTGAAGCTTTCTTT. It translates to CAWTRDRGYTEAFF.

The CDR3 spells CASCSTGSYNEQFF. CDR3 in DNA: TGCGCCAGCTGCTCGACCGGGTCCTACAATGAGCAGTTCTTC. The chain is built from TRBV5-1 and TRBJ2-1; D remains ambiguous. Germline V gene data show CDR1 as SGHRS and CDR2 as YFSETQ. With 7 bases removed from V and 1 base from J, the gap between germline ends came to 12 bases. This CDR3 has 14 residues. Based on the CDR3 plus reference TRBV5-1 and TRBJ2-1, the full variable domain is KAGVTQTPRYLIKTRGQQVTLSCSPISGHRSVSWYQQTPGQGLQFLFEYFSETQRNKGNFPGRFSGRQFSNSRSEMNVSTLELGDSALYLCASCSTGSYNEQFFGPGTRLTVL.

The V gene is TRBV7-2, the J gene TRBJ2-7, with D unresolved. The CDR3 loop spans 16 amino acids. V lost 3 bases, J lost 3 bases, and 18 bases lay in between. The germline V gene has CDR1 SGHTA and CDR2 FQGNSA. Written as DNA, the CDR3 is TGTGCCAGCAGCTTCCTCCCCACGACAAATGGCTACGAGCAGTACTTC. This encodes CASSFLPTTNGYEQYF. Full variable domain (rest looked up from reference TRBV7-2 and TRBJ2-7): GAGVSQSPSNKVTEKGKDVELRCDPISGHTALYWYRQSLGQGLEFLIYFQGNSAPDKSGLPSDRFSAERTGGSVSTLTIQRTQQEDSAVYLCASSFLPTTNGYEQYFGPGTRLTVT.

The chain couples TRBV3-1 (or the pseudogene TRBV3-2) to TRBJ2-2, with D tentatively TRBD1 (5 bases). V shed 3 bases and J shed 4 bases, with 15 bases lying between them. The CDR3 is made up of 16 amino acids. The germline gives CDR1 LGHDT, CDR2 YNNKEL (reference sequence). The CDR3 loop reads CASSQVGHSGTGELFF. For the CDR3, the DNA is TGTGCCAGCAGCCAGGTCGGACATTCGGGCACCGGGGAGCTGTTTTTT.

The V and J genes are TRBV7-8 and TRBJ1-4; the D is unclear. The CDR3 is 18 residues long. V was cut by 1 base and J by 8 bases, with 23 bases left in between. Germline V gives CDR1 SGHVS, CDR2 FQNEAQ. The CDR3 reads CASSLGPPMTRLGEKLFF. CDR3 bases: TGTGCCAGCAGCTTAGGTCCCCCAATGACAAGATTAGGAGAAAAACTGTTTTTT.

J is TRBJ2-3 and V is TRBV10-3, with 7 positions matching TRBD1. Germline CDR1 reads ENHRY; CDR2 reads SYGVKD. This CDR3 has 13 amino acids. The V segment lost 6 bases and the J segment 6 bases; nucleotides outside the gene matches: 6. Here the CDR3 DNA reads TGTGCCATCAGCAACGACAGGGTCGATACGCAGTATTTT. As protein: CAISNDRVDTQYF.

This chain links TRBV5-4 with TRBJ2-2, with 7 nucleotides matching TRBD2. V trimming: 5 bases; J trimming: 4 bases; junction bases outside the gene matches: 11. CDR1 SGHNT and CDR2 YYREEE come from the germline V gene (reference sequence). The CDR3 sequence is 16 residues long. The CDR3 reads CASSHRLAVVTGELFF. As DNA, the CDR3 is TGTGCCAGCAGTCACCGCCTAGCGGTAGTCACCGGGGAGCTGTTTTTT.

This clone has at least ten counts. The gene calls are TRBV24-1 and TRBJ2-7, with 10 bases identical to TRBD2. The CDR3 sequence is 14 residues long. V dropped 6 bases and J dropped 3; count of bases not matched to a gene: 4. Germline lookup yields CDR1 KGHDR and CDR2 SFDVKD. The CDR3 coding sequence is TGTGCCACCAGTCCTAGCGGGAGAGTCTACGAGCAGTACTTC. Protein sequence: CATSPSGRVYEQYF.

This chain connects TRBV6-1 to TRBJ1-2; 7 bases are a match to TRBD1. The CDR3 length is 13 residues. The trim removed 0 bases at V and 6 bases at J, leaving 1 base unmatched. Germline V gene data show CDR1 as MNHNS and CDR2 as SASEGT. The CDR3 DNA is TGTGCCAGCAGTGAAGCAGGGGGCGATGGCTACACCTTC. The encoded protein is CASSEAGGDGYTF.

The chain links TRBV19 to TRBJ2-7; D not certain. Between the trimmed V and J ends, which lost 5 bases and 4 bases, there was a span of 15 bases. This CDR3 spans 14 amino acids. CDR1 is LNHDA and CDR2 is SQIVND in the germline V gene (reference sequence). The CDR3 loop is CASSRTVRTYEQYF. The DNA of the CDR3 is TGTGCCAGTAGTCGAACAGTCAGAACATACGAGCAGTACTTC.